This T cell receptor beta chain emerged from a study of blood T cell repertoires in COVID-19. On the study more broadly: Some COVID-19 samples were acute and others convalescent; all came from the United States, Italy and Spain. T cells, B-cell-depleted T cells, or PBMCs supplied cDNA or gDNA.

There are 15 residues in the CDR3. In germline, CDR1 is SGHNT, CDR2 YYREEE (reference sequence). The V end was cut by 4 bases, the J end by 6 bases, with 19 bases between. Authors' analysis steps: Counts of nucleated cells, estimated from reference gene primer amplification, were obtained. Here immunoSEQ multiplex PCR was the method, and the copy in TCRdb shows in-frame clones only, minus some. V and J calls and clone size are those listed in that table; D and trimming were worked out from the DNA. The data show under 70,000 clones, less than 75% seen once. The J gene is TRBJ1-1, the V gene TRBV5-4; D is possibly TRBD1 (6 bases). The source material was peripheral blood. This TCR derives from a woman between 65 and 79 years old with acute or convalescent COVID-19. CDR3 loop: CASSPGTSKTSEAFF. DNA for the CDR3: TGTGCCAGCAGCCCCGGGACATCTAAAACTTCTGAAGCTTTCTTT.